The 8 T cell receptor beta chains below come from one sample, sequenced in a study of T-cell reconstitution after alpha-beta-depleted transplantation in children. Unique molecular identifiers were incorporated into the prepared TCRbeta library. MiXCR was run by TCRdb on the PCR reads, yielding one entry per CDR3 protein. Here the sample spans almost 500,000 distinct CDR3 sequences, roughly 10% being singletons. The sample in question was PBMCs, obtained before TCRalphabeta/CD19-depleted stem cell transplant. Receptors were obtained from a child aged 2-15 years with inherited bone marrow failure, due to receive a stem cell transplant.

This clonotype appeared many times. In DNA, the CDR3 is TGCGCCAGCAGCTTGGCAATTAAGGGTAATGAGCAGTTCTTC. This gives the protein CASSLAIKGNEQFF. This chain joins TRBV5-1 and TRBJ2-1, with D unresolved. Looked up from germline, CDR1 is SGHRS and CDR2 is YFSETQ. V was trimmed by 0 bases and J by 7 bases, leaving 11 bases between them. The length of the CDR3 is 14 residues.

In its sample, this clonotype was seen a few times. The chain links TRBV27 to TRBJ2-1; possible D gene TRBD1, 6 bases. Trimming left V 4 bases short and J 0 bases short, with 13 bases between. The CDR3 extends over 16 amino acids. Germline V gene lookup returns CDR1 MNHEY and CDR2 SMNVEV (reference sequence). In DNA, the CDR3 is TGTGCCAGCAGTTCTACACAGGGTGCCTCCTACAATGAGCAGTTCTTC. Amino acid sequence: CASSSTQGASYNEQFF.

This clonotype was detected many times. The chain links TRBV4-2 to TRBJ2-1, with a possible D match to TRBD1 (6 bases). From germline, CDR1 is LGHNA and CDR2 YNFKEQ. The germline V and J ends were trimmed by 1 base and 8 bases, with 18 bases remaining between them. This CDR3 comprises 16 residues. CDR3 sequence: CASSQGGPLGADEQFF. The DNA for the CDR3 is TGTGCCAGCAGCCAAGGGGGGCCCCTGGGGGCCGATGAGCAGTTCTTC.

This clonotype has a count of ten or more. Its ends do not fully match the called genes, so a read error is possible. This rearrangement joins TRBV5-1 to TRBJ2-1; perhaps TRBD2 as D (5 bases). This CDR3 has 10 residues. Germline lookup yields CDR1 SGHRS and CDR2 YFSETQ. The CDR3 nucleotides read TGCCCGGGGAATCGCAATGAGCATTTCTTC. This encodes CPGNRNEHFF.

This clonotype occurred many times. The rearrangement links TRBV5-4 to TRBJ1-2; TRBD1 agrees at 9 bases. The CDR3 is made up of 13 amino acids. The germline V gene has CDR1 SGHNT and CDR2 YYREEE (reference sequence). J was trimmed by 8 bases and V by 10 bases; bases with no gene match: 12. CDR3 DNA: TGTGCCTGCCCGGACGGGACAGGGTTCGGCTACACCTTC. Translating it yields CACPDGTGFGYTF.

In the case of this clonotype: This may come from a read error, since a much larger clone is one base off. It is likely a read error, because the conserved phenylalanine at the end of the CDR3 is missing. CDR3 DNA: TGTGCCAGCAGCCCAACTGGCGGGTCCTACAATGAGCAGTTCATC. Translated: CASSPTGGSYNEQFI. This chain uses TRBV6-2 or TRBV6-3 with TRBJ2-1, with D perhaps matching TRBD2 (5 bases). The CDR3 extends over 15 amino acids. Looked up from germline, CDR1 is MNHEY and CDR2 is SVGEGT. The V end was cut by 6 bases, the J end by 1 base, with 13 bases between.

This clonotype was observed a few times. V and J are TRBV20-1 and TRBJ1-5, with D possibly matching TRBD1 (5 bases). The CDR3 runs 13 residues. Trimming stripped 5 bases from V and 1 base from J, with 9 bases between. Germline V lookup: CDR1 DFQATT, CDR2 SNEGSKA (reference sequence). The CDR3 coding sequence is TGCAGTGCTTACCGGGACAGCAATCAGCCCCAGCATTTT. This gives the protein CSAYRDSNQPQHF.

This clonotype has more than one count but fewer than ten. The V gene is TRBV6-2 or TRBV6-3, the J gene TRBJ2-7; D gene ambiguous. The CDR3 has 14 amino acids. Trimming pared 2 bases from V and 5 bases from J, leaving 13 bases between. The germline V gene has CDR1 MNHEY and CDR2 SVGEGT. As DNA, the CDR3 is TGTGCCAGCAGTTACACCGGACCTCGGGACGAGCAGTACTTC. It translates to CASSYTGPRDEQYF.